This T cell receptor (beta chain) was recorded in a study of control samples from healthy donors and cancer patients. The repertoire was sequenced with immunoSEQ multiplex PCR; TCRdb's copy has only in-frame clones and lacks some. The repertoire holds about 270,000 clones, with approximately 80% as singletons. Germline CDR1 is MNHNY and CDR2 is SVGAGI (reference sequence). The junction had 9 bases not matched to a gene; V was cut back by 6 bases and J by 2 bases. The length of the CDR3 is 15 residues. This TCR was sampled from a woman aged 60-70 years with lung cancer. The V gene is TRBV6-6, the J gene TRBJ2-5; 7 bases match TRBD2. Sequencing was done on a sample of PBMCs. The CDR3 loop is CASSKAGGGQETQYF. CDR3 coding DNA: TGTGCCAGCAGCAAAGCAGGCGGGGGACAAGAGACCCAGTACTTC.